Sequencing of this T cell receptor beta chain was carried out in a study of cytomegalovirus exposure and HLA in healthy donors. Study conclusions and caveats: Most observed TCR sequences were rare, whereas some public TCRs were detected in many donors. The tendency of first-cohort TCR clusters to co-occur in the 90 to 150 validation repertoires was the finding of a later analysis. Among TCR beta chains, those listed as cytomegalovirus-associated numbered under 200.

Trimming took 3 bases from V and 2 from J; bases not matched to a gene: 7. CDR1 is SGHNT, CDR2 YENEEA, per germline. The CDR3 covers 16 residues. This clone was detected only once. Its cognate antigen is unknown. This table comes from immunoSEQ multiplex PCR, and its TCRdb copy is limited to in-frame clones, with some not included. The table includes 80,000 to 90,000 clones, 96% detected once. What was sequenced was PBMCs. The V call is TRBV11-3, the J call TRBJ2-3; 8 bases are a match to TRBD2. The TCR originated in a man between 18 and 35 years old in good health and CMV-seronegative. The CDR3 DNA is TGTGCCAGCAGCTTCGAGCGGGAGACCCTCACAGATACGCAGTATTTT. Protein sequence: CASSFERETLTDTQYF.